This TCR beta chain was profiled in a study of blood T cell repertoires in COVID-19. Study-wide background: Samples of COVID-19 (acute and convalescent) were obtained from the United States, Italy and Spain. PBMCs, B-cell-depleted T cells, or T cells were the source of the cDNA or gDNA that made up the material.

The V end lost 2 bases, the J end lost 5 bases, and 21 bases lay between the germline ends. CDR1 and CDR2 (germline): MDHEN, SYDVKM. This CDR3 is built from 17 residues. Clones were read by immunoSEQ multiplex PCR, and TCRdb kept only the in-frame ones, dropping some. Counted here are approximately 190,000 clones, around 80% occurring once; the ten biggest clones make up approximately 15%. The source of this sequence is a man aged 25 to 40 with active or convalescent COVID-19. The chain carries TRBV28 and TRBJ1-2; D might be TRBD1 (6 bases). The sample was peripheral blood. The CDR3 region is CASSLVSRGPPLYGYTF. CDR3 in DNA: TGTGCCAGCAGTTTAGTTTCCAGGGGCCCACCATTGTATGGCTACACCTTC.